The source of this TCR beta chain is a study of T cell responses to AZD1222 COVID-19 vaccine. V was shortened by 6 bases and J by 0 bases, with 8 bases between the two germline ends. Germline loops: CDR1 KGHSH, CDR2 LQKENI. This CDR3 contains 13 residues. Using immunoSEQ multiplex PCR, the repertoire was profiled, and TCRdb retains in-frame clones only, with some absent. The sample lists roughly 130,000 clones, more than 70% occurring once. As to this clone: No antigen is known for it.

Study-level results: Repertoires were collected only later (after the peak T cell response had occurred).

Sequenced here: peripheral blood, sampled on day 0 of AZD1222 vaccination. The chain uses TRBV18 and TRBJ1-2; possible D gene TRBD1, 6 bases. This sequence originates from an adult in good health. CDR3: CASSAGANYGYTF. As DNA, the CDR3 is TGTGCCAGCTCCGCAGGGGCTAACTATGGCTACACCTTC.